The subject of this entry is one T cell receptor beta chain. Its antigen is not identified. Assay version v3.0 of immunoSEQ was used, and it was run at survey level. The repertoire was sequenced with immunoSEQ multiplex PCR; TCRdb's copy has only in-frame clones and lacks some. The sample includes roughly 34,000 clones, around 75% of them seen just once. With 4 bases removed from V and 5 bases from J, the gap between germline ends came to 9 bases. The CDR3 length is 13 residues. CDR1 and CDR2 from the germline V gene are SGDLS and YYNGEE. These data belong to a study of long-term antiretroviral therapy in people with HIV. Findings and caveats of the study: Repertoires looked antigen-experienced, with only a slight naive shift after ART. Information on adherence, resistance and therapy changes was unavailable. In samples taken after ART, diversity increased but remained below transplant donor control levels.

The genes are TRBV9 and TRBJ2-2; D unclear. Sequences were derived from unsorted PBMCs, sampled 1.9 years after starting antiretroviral therapy. This receptor was obtained from a man aged 18 to 30 with HIV. The CDR3 protein is CASSPEGTGELFF. The CDR3 nucleotides read TGTGCCAGCAGCCCCGAAGGGACCGGGGAGCTGTTTTTT.